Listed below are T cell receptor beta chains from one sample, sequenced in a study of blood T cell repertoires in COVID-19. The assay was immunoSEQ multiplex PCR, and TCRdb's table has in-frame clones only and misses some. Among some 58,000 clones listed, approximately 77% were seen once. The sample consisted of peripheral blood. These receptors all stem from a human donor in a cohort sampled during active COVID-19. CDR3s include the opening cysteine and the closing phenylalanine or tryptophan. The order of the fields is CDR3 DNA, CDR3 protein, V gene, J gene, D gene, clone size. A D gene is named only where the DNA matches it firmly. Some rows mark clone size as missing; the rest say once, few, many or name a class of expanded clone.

CDR3 DNA: TGTGCCAGCAGTTACTCGATGGACTCCCGGGGCTACACCTTC; CDR3 protein: CASSYSMDSRGYTF; V gene: TRBV6-5; J gene: TRBJ1-2; D gene: NA; clone size: NA
CDR3 DNA: TGTGCCAGCAGCCAGTACTCTGGAAACACCATATATTTT; CDR3 protein: CASSQYSGNTIYF; V gene: TRBV2; J gene: TRBJ1-3; D gene: NA; clone size: few
CDR3 DNA: TGTGCCAGCAGTTACTCCCCCCGCAGGGGGTTTGGAAACACCATATATTTT; CDR3 protein: CASSYSPRRGFGNTIYF; V gene: TRBV6-8; J gene: TRBJ1-3; D gene: TRBD1; clone size: few
CDR3 DNA: TGTGCCAGCAGCCGTCTAAATTCACCCCTCCACTTT; CDR3 protein: CASSRLNSPLHF; V gene: TRBV5-6; J gene: TRBJ1-6; D gene: NA; clone size: NA
CDR3 DNA: TGTGCCAGCTCCCCGGGACAGGGGCTTCCGAGGGACATTCAGTACTTC; CDR3 protein: CASSPGQGLPRDIQYF; V gene: TRBV25-1; J gene: TRBJ2-4; D gene: TRBD1; clone size: NA
CDR3 DNA: TGTGCCAGCAGCCAACATCTCACAGGGGGCATGGAAGCTTTCTTT; CDR3 protein: CASSQHLTGGMEAFF; V gene: TRBV14; J gene: TRBJ1-1; D gene: TRBD1; clone size: NA
CDR3 DNA: TGCGCCAGCAGCCAGGCCCCCCACGGGGATAGAGAAGCTTTCTTT; CDR3 protein: CASSQAPHGDREAFF; V gene: TRBV4-1; J gene: TRBJ1-1; D gene: NA; clone size: NA
CDR3 DNA: TGTGCCAGCAGTAATCAGGGAAACACTGAAGCTTTCTTT; CDR3 protein: CASSNQGNTEAFF; V gene: TRBV2; J gene: TRBJ1-1; D gene: NA; clone size: NA
CDR3 DNA: TGTGCCAGCAGCCCGGAGGGACAGAATCCTCTCTACACCTTC; CDR3 protein: CASSPEGQNPLYTF; V gene: TRBV9; J gene: TRBJ1-2; D gene: TRBD1; clone size: NA
CDR3 DNA: TGTGCCACCAGTGACTTTACTAGCCCGGGCTACAATGAGCAGTTCTTC; CDR3 protein: CATSDFTSPGYNEQFF; V gene: TRBV24-1; J gene: TRBJ2-1; D gene: NA; clone size: NA
CDR3 DNA: TGTGCCATCAGTCTAAGGACAGGGCTCGACGAGCAGTACTTC; CDR3 protein: CAISLRTGLDEQYF; V gene: TRBV10-3; J gene: TRBJ2-7; D gene: TRBD1; clone size: NA
CDR3 DNA: TGTGCCAGCAGACCGGGAGCCGGAAACACCATATATTTT; CDR3 protein: CASRPGAGNTIYF; V gene: TRBV7-9; J gene: TRBJ1-3; D gene: NA; clone size: NA
CDR3 DNA: TGTGCCAGCAGTGAAGCGGGGACAGACGATGGCTTCTATGGCTACACCTTC; CDR3 protein: CASSEAGTDDGFYGYTF; V gene: TRBV2; J gene: TRBJ1-2; D gene: TRBD1; clone size: many